The following is a T cell receptor beta chain sequence with its context. The antigen it binds to is not known. Base quality data are lacking; no much larger clone is found one base away. The sample comes from a study of radiotherapy plus CTLA-4 blockade in lung cancer (dated by TCRdb to the late 2010s). General notes on the study: Objective responses occurred in roughly 19% of enrolled patients, and under 40% achieved disease control. Summary of the overall study and its limitations: Increased serum interferon-beta after radiation, together with early dynamic changes in blood T cell clones, were reported to be the strongest predictors of response. TCR clones derived from tumors expanded in peripheral blood after treatment with radiotherapy and ipilimumab.

The library relied on the immunoSEQ multiplex PCR assay. Held by TCRdb, this immuneACCESS table contains in-frame sequences only and omits some clones. Under half of the omission traces to an unresolved V gene where checked; the cause of the rest is unknown. The sample profile shows more than 100,000 clones; approximately 90% of them were found once. 5.5% to 8.5% of the sample rests with the top ten. In this study, focal radiation therapy paired with CTLA-4 blockade (ipilimumab) was tested in patients who had chemo-refractory metastatic non-small-cell lung cancer. V is trimmed back by 4 bases and J by 6 bases, and the junction contains 7 bases that no gene match accounts for. From cysteine to phenylalanine, the CDR3 is 13 amino acids long. This entry keeps only the CDR3 DNA: 39 bases, framed from base 1. CDR1 and CDR2 (SGHKS, YYEKEE) derive from the germline V gene (reference sequence).

The TCR was taken from a human donor with non-small cell lung cancer that progressed on radiotherapy plus ipilimumab. This chain joins TRBV5-5 to TRBJ2-7, with 7 bases in between that match TRBD1. Sequenced material: peripheral blood, taken from a patient treated with radiotherapy plus ipilimumab. The DNA sequence reads TGTGCCAGCAGCAAAACAGGGGTCGCCGAGCAGTACTTC. It specifies CASSKTGVAEQYF.